The following is a TCR beta chain sequence with its context. Its antigen remains unknown. Germline-derived CDR1 and CDR2 are SGDLS and YYNGEE. Unmatched junction bases numbered 4, after V lost 3 bases and J lost 2 bases. The CDR3 runs 16 residues. This entry belongs to a study of T cells in Graves' hyperthyroidism and ophthalmopathy. Study as a whole: Peripheral blood was taken when the disease was first diagnosed, before any treatment began.

RNA transcripts were the template for amplifying TCR beta CDR3 regions. The TCR CDR3 first-round RT-PCR relied on the HTBI primer set. Each CDR3 protein is one row after TCRdb ran MiXCR on the multiplex PCR reads. The sample includes over 400,000 distinct CDR3 sequences, around a fifth seen only once; the top ten take approximately 49%. Study-level findings and limits: Expanded thyroid clonotypes (above 0.001) were mostly also found in blood. By a 13 V-J model, ophthalmopathy was set apart from stable hyperthyroidism. Onset of ophthalmopathy came a median 6.5 months after the model predicted it.

This chain connects TRBV9 to TRBJ2-3, with 12 bases that match TRBD2. Sequencing input: blood. The TCR sequence derives from a woman in her 70s with Graves' ophthalmopathy. This CDR3 is CASSEGTSGFTDTQYF. The CDR3 nucleotides read TGTGCCAGCAGCGAGGGGACTAGCGGGTTCACAGATACGCAGTATTTT.